This TCR beta chain came from a study of T cell changes during pregnancy in multiple sclerosis. Method: immunoSEQ multiplex PCR; TCRdb's copy keeps in-frame clones and lacks some. Of roughly 40,000 clones listed, around 92% are singletons. This CDR3 contains 14 residues. Deletions cut 3 bases from V and 2 bases from J, with 10 bases between. The germline gives CDR1 SGDLS, CDR2 YYNGEE. The chain links TRBV9 to TRBJ2-3; possible D gene TRBD2, 5 bases. The origin of this receptor is a female donor in good health, enrolled as a control in a pregnancy study. The sample in question was CD4+ T cells from peripheral blood mononuclear cells, obtained after pregnancy. This CDR3 is CASSDRELTDTQYF. The CDR3 DNA reads TGTGCCAGCAGCGACCGGGAACTCACAGATACGCAGTATTTT.